What follows are 19 T cell receptor beta chains derived from one specimen sequenced in a study of vaccination and CD4 T cells after COVID-19 (dated by TCRdb to the early 2020s). Taken with the paper, the label for treatment or condition translates to: approximately 11-day PBMC culture with coronavirus spike peptide pools or control peptides (ViraFEST assay). Library prep was done by PCR. The run used an Illumina iSeq 100. DNA from cultured CD4+ T cells was subjected to TCR sequencing with the Oncomine TCR Beta short-read assay at the Johns Hopkins FTIC core. TCRdb handled the public reads itself, with Q25 trimming in fastp and clone calling in MiXCR, and kept productive beta chains. All rows with the same CDR3 protein become a single entry with the most common DNA and genes. This sample has around 20,000 distinct CDR3 sequences in its table, and about 32% of those were observed once. The ten largest account for just under 15% of the sample.

Which antigens these TCRs recognize remains unknown. The material sequenced was cultured CD4+ T cells from blood. These receptors originate from a human donor with COVID-19.

J is TRBJ2-1 and V is TRBV9, with D perhaps given as TRBD1 or TRBD2 (5 bases each). The CDR3 contains 13 residues. With 5 bases removed from V and 2 bases from J, the gap between germline ends came to 8 bases. Germline V gene lookup returns CDR1 SGDLS and CDR2 YYNGEE. The CDR3 nucleotides are TGTGCCAGCAGTCTGGGGGCCTACAATGAGCAGTTCTTC. Protein product: CASSLGAYNEQFF.

The chain combines TRBV29-1 with TRBJ1-6; 8 bases line up with TRBD1. V shed 7 bases and J 7 bases; nucleotides not matched to a gene: 6. Germline V gene lookup returns CDR1 SQVTM and CDR2 ANQGSEA. The CDR3 spans 13 residues. CDR3 bases: TGCAGCGCAAGACAGGGGTTGAATTCACCCCTCCACTTT. This sequence encodes CSARQGLNSPLHF.

The V and J genes are TRBV20-1 and TRBJ1-6; 7 positions agree with TRBD1. Looked up from germline, CDR1 is DFQATT and CDR2 is SNEGSKA (reference sequence). Trimming at V came to 8 bases and at J to 7 bases, leaving 8 bases not matched to a gene. The CDR3 is 13 amino acids. CDR3 coding DNA: TGCAGTACTGCCGGGACAGTAAATTCACCCCTCCACTTT. This sequence encodes CSTAGTVNSPLHF.

The rearrangement uses TRBV28 and TRBJ1-3; no definite D call. Deletions cut 10 bases from V and 0 bases from J, with 7 bases between. CDR1 is MDHEN and CDR2 is SYDVKM in the germline V gene. The CDR3 has 12 amino acids. The CDR3 nucleotides are TGTGCCACCCTGGACTCTGGAAACACCATATATTTT. Translated, it gives CATLDSGNTIYF.

This chain uses TRBV12-3 or TRBV12-4 with TRBJ1-5; tentative D call: TRBD1 (5 bases). This CDR3 spans 13 amino acids. Trimming took 3 bases from V and 7 from J, leaving 10 bases between them. The CDR3 DNA follows: TGTGCCAGCAGTTTTGGGGGGAACCAGCCCCAGCATTTT. Protein: CASSFGGNQPQHF.

V gene TRBV15 combines with J gene TRBJ1-1; TRBD1 is a possible D gene (5 bases). Trimming took off 4 bases at V and 7 bases at J, with 19 bases between the two ends. The CDR3 has 15 amino acids. Germline V CDR1 and CDR2: LNHNV, YYDKDF (reference sequence). The CDR3 coding sequence is TGTGCCACCAGCACCTACGGGACCGGGTCGAGTGAAGCTTTCTTT. It encodes CATSTYGTGSSEAFF. Supplemented by reference TRBV15 and TRBJ1-1, the full variable domain reads DAMVIQNPRYQVTQFGKPVTLSCSQTLNHNVMYWYQQKSSQAPKLLFHYYDKDFNNEADTPDNFQSRRPNTSFCFLDIRSPGLGDTAMYLCATSTYGTGSSEAFFGQGTRLTVV.

This clonotype was seen more than once but under ten times. The V call is TRBV5-1, the J call TRBJ2-7; D is undetermined. The CDR3 extends over 13 amino acids. Per germline, CDR1 SGHRS and CDR2 YFSETQ. V dropped 5 bases and J dropped 1 base, with 10 bases sitting between them. The CDR3 DNA is TGCGCCAGCAGGGAGCCGTCATCCTACGAGCAGTACTTC. It translates to CASREPSSYEQYF.

V and J are TRBV6-2 or TRBV6-3 and TRBJ1-1; D call uncertain. Germline-derived CDR1 and CDR2 are MNHEY and SVGEGT. The CDR3 loop spans 11 amino acids. Trimming took off 4 bases at V and 5 bases at J, with 5 bases between the two ends. This chain's CDR3 is CASSLGTEAFF. The CDR3 DNA follows: TGTGCCAGCAGTTTGGGAACTGAAGCTTTCTTT.

This chain links TRBV4-3 with TRBJ2-7; D is perhaps TRBD2 (5 bases). The CDR3 has 13 residues. V shed 4 bases and J shed 3 bases, with 10 bases lying between them. Germline-derived CDR1 and CDR2 are LGHNA and YSLEER. This CDR3 reads CASSPRRYYEQYF. The CDR3 DNA is TGCGCCAGCAGCCCCCGGAGGTACTACGAGCAGTACTTC.

This clonotype is deemed medium-sized. In DNA, the CDR3 is TGTGCCAGTAGTATGCAAGTCGCACAGGGGGGCTCAGATACGCAGTATTTT. Translated: CASSMQVAQGGSDTQYF. V and J are TRBV19 and TRBJ2-3, with 8 bases aligning to TRBD1. The CDR3 contains 17 residues. J was trimmed by 4 bases and V by 3 bases; bases with no gene match: 12. Germline CDR1 LNHDA, CDR2 SQIVND (reference sequence).

This chain uses TRBV10-2 with TRBJ2-7; TRBD1 matches at 8 bases. CDR1 and CDR2 from the germline V gene are WSHSY and SAAADI. The CDR3 is 15 residues long. The ends lost 3 bases at V and 1 base at J; junction bases unmatched: 5. CDR3 loop: CASSERRQGSYEQYF. The CDR3 DNA sequence: TGCGCCAGCAGTGAAAGGAGACAGGGGTCCTACGAGCAGTACTTC.

The V gene is TRBV6-1, the J gene TRBJ2-5; D call uncertain. The CDR3 covers 14 residues. The germline V gene has CDR1 MNHNS and CDR2 SASEGT. With 5 bases removed from V and 5 bases from J, the gap between germline ends came to 15 bases. The CDR3 region is CASSPLSPAETQYF. The CDR3 DNA reads as TGTGCCAGCAGTCCCCTTAGCCCGGCGGAGACCCAGTACTTC.

This clonotype showed up just once. V gene TRBV6-5 combines with J gene TRBJ1-4, with D tentatively TRBD1 (6 bases). The CDR3 is made up of 13 amino acids. CDR1 MNHEY and CDR2 SVGAGI come from the germline V gene. V was clipped by 4 bases and J by 8 bases, with 11 bases between them. The DNA of the CDR3 is TGTGCCAGCAGTTTACAGGGAGCCGAAAAACTGTTTTTT. It yields the protein CASSLQGAEKLFF.

This clonotype was seen a handful of times. This rearrangement joins TRBV20-1 to TRBJ1-2, with 12 bases aligning to TRBD1. The CDR3 is made up of 16 amino acids. CDR1 and CDR2 from the germline V gene are DFQATT and SNEGSKA (reference sequence). V lost 1 base and J lost 3; bases outside the gene matches: 6. CDR3 coding DNA: TGCAGTGCTAGAGGATCCGGGACAGGGGGCCACTATGGCTACACCTTC. Amino acid sequence: CSARGSGTGGHYGYTF.

V and J are TRBV7-2 and TRBJ2-7, with D unclear. V lost 5 bases to trimming and J lost 3 bases, with 11 bases between them. This CDR3 contains 13 residues. The V gene's germline CDR1 is SGHTA and CDR2 FQGNSA. CDR3 protein: CASSLLRNYEQYF. The CDR3 coding sequence is TGTGCCAGCAGCCTTCTCCGTAACTACGAGCAGTACTTC.

The DNA of the CDR3 is TGTGCCAGCAGCTTCTCCCCGACGGGACAAGAGACCCAGTACTTC. Translating it yields CASSFSPTGQETQYF. The chain combines TRBV7-9 with TRBJ2-5, with D perhaps matching TRBD2 (5 bases). Germline CDR1 is SEHNR and CDR2 is FQNEAQ (reference sequence). Trimming removed 3 bases at V and 2 bases at J, with 13 bases between. CDR3 size: 15 residues.

The V and J genes are TRBV7-6 and TRBJ2-7; weak D call: TRBD1 (5 bases). The CDR3 is made up of 15 amino acids. The germline V gene has CDR1 SGHVS and CDR2 FNYEAQ. The V and J ends lost 5 bases and 9 bases respectively, with 23 bases between them. CDR3 in DNA: TGTGCCAGCAGCCCCAATAGGGGAAAAGCTTCCGTGCAGTACTTC. Protein sequence: CASSPNRGKASVQYF. The full variable domain, rest sourced from reference TRBV7-6 and TRBJ2-7, is GAGVSQSPRYKVTKRGQDVALRCDPISGHVSLYWYRQALGQGPEFLTYFNYEAQQDKSGLPNDRFSAERPEGSISTLTIQRTEQRDSAMYRCASSPNRGKASVQYFGPGTRLTVT.

The genes are TRBV5-6 and TRBJ2-2; maybe TRBD1 (7 bases). The CDR3 spans 16 residues. Deletions cut 1 base from V and 3 bases from J, with 13 bases between. CDR1 is SGHDT, CDR2 YYEEEE, per germline. The CDR3 is CASSLYAGGYTGELFF. The CDR3 nucleotides read TGTGCCAGCAGCTTGTACGCAGGGGGGTACACCGGGGAGCTGTTTTTT.

This clonotype has only a few counts. The rearrangement uses TRBV11-3 and TRBJ1-6, with TRBD1 as a possible D gene (5 bases). Germline V gene data show CDR1 as SGHNT and CDR2 as YENEEA. Trimming removed 1 base at V and 9 bases at J, with 22 bases between. CDR3 length: 18 residues. This chain's CDR3 is CASSLGGTGPGGSSPLHF. The CDR3 DNA reads as TGTGCCAGCAGCTTAGGGGGGACCGGGCCCGGAGGGTCTTCACCCCTCCACTTT. The full variable domain, completed using reference TRBV11-3 and TRBJ1-6, is EAGVVQSPRYKIIEKKQPVAFWCNPISGHNTLYWYLQNLGQGPELLIRYENEEAVDDSQLPKDRFSAERLKGVDSTLKIQPAELGDSAVYLCASSLGGTGPGGSSPLHFGNGTRLTVT.